One and the same sample provided the 25 T cell receptor beta chains below, sequenced in a study of T cell responses to AZD1222 COVID-19 vaccine. Repertoires were generated with immunoSEQ multiplex PCR, while TCRdb's copy carries only in-frame clones and drops some. The sample lists 150,000 to 200,000 clones; roughly 87% were seen once. The starting material was peripheral blood, obtained on day 0 of AZD1222 vaccination. The source of these receptors is an adult in good health.

The CDR3 here is CATSDLYRAGSTEAFF. As DNA, the CDR3 is TGTGCCACCAGTGATTTGTACAGGGCCGGATCCACTGAAGCTTTCTTT. The chain combines TRBV24-1 with TRBJ1-1, with D perhaps matching TRBD1 (6 bases). This CDR3 comprises 16 residues. Germline CDR1 is KGHDR and CDR2 is SFDVKD. Trimming left V 0 bases short and J 4 bases short, with 14 bases between.

The chain employs TRBV18 and TRBJ2-1, with TRBD2 matching 9 bases. The CDR3 contains 16 residues. Germline V gene lookup returns CDR1 KGHSH and CDR2 LQKENI. J gave up 6 bases and V 3 bases, and 9 bases lay outside the gene matches. CDR3 bases: TGTGCCAGCTCACCTATCAATAGCGGGAGTGGCAATGAGCAGTTCTTC. Translating it yields CASSPINSGSGNEQFF.

The chain couples TRBV19 to TRBJ1-2; D is unresolved. Trimming cost V 3 bases and J 6 bases, with 14 bases left between them. Germline V gene sequence: CDR1 LNHDA, CDR2 SQIVND (reference sequence). CDR3 length: 14 amino acids. For the CDR3, the DNA is TGTGCCAGTAGTATGGGAGGCCGGCGAGATGGCTACACCTTC. This codes for CASSMGGRRDGYTF.

This rearrangement joins TRBV4-2 to TRBJ2-2; weak D call: TRBD2 (5 bases). V lost 6 bases, J lost 7 bases, and 6 bases lay in between. Germline-derived CDR1 and CDR2 are LGHNA and YNFKEQ. The CDR3 covers 11 residues. This chain's CDR3 is CASRGDGELFF. As DNA, the CDR3 is TGTGCCAGCAGGGGAGACGGGGAGCTGTTTTTT.

The CDR3 is CASSLSGRAGETQYF. CDR3 in DNA: TGTGCCAGCAGTTTGAGCGGGAGGGCCGGTGAGACCCAGTACTTC. V and J are TRBV28 and TRBJ2-5; 10 bases align to TRBD2. Germline CDR1 reads MDHEN; CDR2 reads SYDVKM. V lost 3 bases to trimming and J lost 5 bases; unmatched junction nucleotides: 6. The CDR3 loop spans 15 amino acids.

The chain has TRBV19 and TRBJ2-1; TRBD1 is a possible D gene (5 bases). V was cut by 7 bases and J by 7 bases, with 14 bases left in between. Germline CDR1 LNHDA, CDR2 SQIVND (reference sequence). The CDR3 runs 13 residues. The CDR3: CASTPTPGNEQFF. In DNA form, the CDR3 reads TGTGCCAGTACCCCGACCCCAGGGAATGAGCAGTTCTTC.

This clone occurred once. The chain combines TRBV5-6 with TRBJ2-2; perhaps TRBD1 as D (6 bases). V was shortened by 4 bases and J by 4 bases, with 26 bases between the two germline ends. Germline V gene sequence: CDR1 SGHDT, CDR2 YYEEEE. This CDR3 contains 19 residues. The CDR3 bases are TGTGCCAGCAGCCTGGGTTTCTTGTGGTCAGGGGAAGTCACCGGGGAGCTGTTTTTT. Its translation is CASSLGFLWSGEVTGELFF.

The chain links TRBV21-1 to TRBJ2-7; the table's TRBD1 call for D was not verified on the DNA. TRBV21-1 is a pseudogene. This CDR3 region has 16 residues. CDR3 residues: CASNGTGPPVGYEQYF. CDR3 bases: TGTGCCAGCAACGGTACAGGACCCCCTGTTGGGTACGAGCAGTACTTC.

This chain connects TRBV3-1 (or the pseudogene TRBV3-2) to TRBJ1-3; possible D gene TRBD1, 5 bases. The CDR3 consists of 14 residues. Germline V gives CDR1 LGHDT, CDR2 YNNKEL (reference sequence). Trimming took 3 bases from V and 2 from J, leaving 8 bases between them. The CDR3 region has the DNA TGTGCCAGCAGCCAGGTAGGGGCTGGAAACACCATATATTTT. This gives the protein CASSQVGAGNTIYF.

V usage is TRBV27 and J usage is TRBJ2-7; the match to TRBD2 covers 8 bases. With V trimmed by 5 bases and J by 3 bases, 9 bases remained unmatched. The germline V gene has CDR1 MNHEY and CDR2 SMNVEV (reference sequence). There are 15 residues in the CDR3. CDR3 DNA sequence: TGTGCCAGCAGTCCGGACCAGCGGGAGTTCTACGAGCAGTACTTC. This translates into CASSPDQREFYEQYF.

This clone was picked up one time. The chain uses TRBV7-2 and TRBJ2-7; TRBD2 aligns across 8 bases. The CDR3 sequence is 16 residues long. The ends lost 5 bases at V and 0 bases at J; junction bases unmatched: 9. From germline, CDR1 is SGHTA and CDR2 FQGNSA. The CDR3 here is CASSVSSGTASYEQYF. In DNA form, the CDR3 reads TGTGCCAGCAGCGTCAGTAGCGGGACCGCCTCCTACGAGCAGTACTTC.

The sample holds one count of this clone. This chain connects TRBV19 to TRBJ1-3; 7 positions agree with TRBD1. Germline V lookup: CDR1 LNHDA, CDR2 SQIVND (reference sequence). The CDR3 has 17 residues. The trim removed 1 base at V and 3 bases at J, leaving 9 bases unmatched. The DNA of the CDR3 is TGTGCCAGTAGTATAGGTGACAGGGCGCCTAGTGGAAACACCATATATTTT. It yields the protein CASSIGDRAPSGNTIYF.

The chain couples TRBV6-5 to TRBJ1-2; D call uncertain. The ends were cut back, 6 bases at V and 2 bases at J, with 13 bases in the middle. CDR1 and CDR2 from the germline V gene are MNHEY and SVGAGI. CDR3 size: 14 residues. CDR3 region: CASRRFPENYGYTF. The CDR3 nucleotides read TGTGCCAGCAGGCGATTTCCAGAGAACTATGGCTACACCTTC.

The rearrangement uses TRBV30 and TRBJ1-4; 12 nucleotides match TRBD1. The length of the CDR3 is 13 residues. From germline, CDR1 is GTSNPN and CDR2 SVGIG (reference sequence). After removal of 7 bases from V and 9 bases from J, the junction contained 6 bases not matched to a gene. DNA of the CDR3: TGTGCCTTTACGGGACAGGGGGCAAAAAAACTGTTTTTT. It codes for CAFTGQGAKKLFF. The full variable domain, in which reference TRBV30 and TRBJ1-4 provide the parts outside the CDR3, is SQTIHQWPATLVQPVGSPLSLECTVEGTSNPNLYWYRQAAGRGLQLLFYSVGIGQISSEVPQNLSASRPQDRQFILSSKKLLLSDSGFYLCAFTGQGAKKLFFGSGTQLSVL.

J is TRBJ1-3 and V is TRBV18, with TRBD1 as a possible D gene (5 bases). Per the germline V gene, CDR1 is KGHSH and CDR2 is LQKENI. The CDR3 runs to 16 residues. V was pared by 5 bases and J by 0 bases, with 14 bases between. The CDR3 loop is CASSTTTGISGNTIYF. CDR3 nucleotide sequence: TGTGCCAGCTCAACAACTACAGGAATCTCTGGAAACACCATATATTTT. Full variable domain (rest looked up from reference TRBV18 and TRBJ1-3): NAGVMQNPRHLVRRRGQEARLRCSPMKGHSHVYWYRQLPEEGLKFMVYLQKENIIDESGMPKERFSAEFPKEGPSILRIQQVVRGDSAAYFCASSTTTGISGNTIYFGEGSWLTVV.

The chain links TRBV12-3 or TRBV12-4 to TRBJ1-3; D not certain. CDR3 length: 13 amino acids. Trimming took 3 bases from V and 3 from J, leaving 6 bases between them. CDR3 protein: CASSFWVGNTIYF. The DNA of the CDR3 is TGTGCCAGCAGTTTTTGGGTTGGAAACACCATATATTTT.

The CDR3: CASGQGSGPYEQYF. DNA of the CDR3: TGTGCCAGCGGACAGGGGAGTGGGCCCTACGAGCAGTACTTC. The chain recombines TRBV14 with TRBJ2-7; 9 bases agree with TRBD1. Trimming at V came to 8 bases and at J to 2 bases, leaving 7 bases not matched to a gene. Germline V CDR1 and CDR2: SGHDN, FVKESK. CDR3 length: 14 residues.

With regard to this clone: Other DNA sequences in the same sample also yield this CDR3. The chain is built from TRBV3-1 (or the pseudogene TRBV3-2) and TRBJ2-7; D gene ambiguous. Germline lookup yields CDR1 LGHDT and CDR2 YNNKEL (reference sequence). The V gene lost 4 bases and the J gene lost 1 base, with 2 bases spanning the gap. This CDR3 comprises 11 residues. The CDR3 reads CASSRSYEQYF. The CDR3 region has the DNA TGTGCCAGCAGCCGATCCTACGAGCAGTACTTC.

This clone came up once. The chain links TRBV7-7 to TRBJ1-5; D is unresolved. The V and J ends lost 4 bases and 4 bases respectively, with 8 bases between them. Germline V lookup: CDR1 SSHAT, CDR2 FNYEAQ (reference sequence). The CDR3 consists of 13 residues. The CDR3 sequence: CASSSTLNQPQHF. CDR3 DNA: TGTGCCAGCAGCTCGACCCTTAATCAGCCCCAGCATTTT.

This clone has more than one count but fewer than ten. Compared with germline, one end of the junction differs, possibly owing to a read error. The chain uses TRBV2 and TRBJ2-7, with 14 bases that match TRBD2. This CDR3 has 17 amino acids. Germline V gene lookup returns CDR1 SNHLY and CDR2 FYNNEI. CDR3 residues: CASSDSGLAGGSHEQYF. The CDR3 bases are TGTGCCAGCAGTGACAGTGGACTAGCGGGAGGCTCCCACGAGCAGTACTTC.

The CDR3 protein is CASSNGPYNEQFF. The CDR3 DNA sequence: TGTGCCAGCAGCAACGGACCCTACAATGAGCAGTTCTTC. The chain is built from TRBV5-6 and TRBJ2-1; D gene unclear. The germline V gene encodes CDR1 SGHDT and CDR2 YYEEEE. The CDR3 contains 13 residues. Trimming shortened V by 4 bases and J by 2 bases, and 7 bases separated the two germline ends.

The V call is TRBV19, the J call TRBJ1-4; possibly TRBD1 for D (5 bases). The germline V and J ends were trimmed by 7 bases and 4 bases, with 16 bases remaining between them. The CDR3 has 15 residues. Germline CDR1 LNHDA, CDR2 SQIVND (reference sequence). The CDR3 sequence: CASISGAAHNEKLFF. The CDR3 region has the DNA TGTGCCAGTATTTCTGGGGCAGCCCATAATGAAAAACTGTTTTTT.

This sequence joins TRBV2 and TRBJ2-2, with 13 bases lining up with TRBD2. The CDR3 spans 16 residues. Germline-derived CDR1 and CDR2 are SNHLY and FYNNEI. With 6 bases clipped from V and 5 bases from J, the junction kept 6 bases outside the gene matches. The CDR3 spells CASRGLAGVMTGELFF. The CDR3 DNA sequence: TGTGCCAGCAGAGGACTAGCGGGAGTAATGACCGGGGAGCTGTTTTTT.

This rearrangement joins TRBV7-2 to TRBJ1-6, with D unresolved. The V and J ends lost 5 bases and 0 bases respectively, with 8 bases between them. The CDR3 is 15 residues long. The germline gives CDR1 SGHTA, CDR2 FQGNSA. The CDR3 nucleotides are TGTGCCAGCAGCAGACTTAGCTCCTATAATTCACCCCTCCACTTT. It encodes CASSRLSSYNSPLHF.

V usage is TRBV3-1 (or the pseudogene TRBV3-2) and J usage is TRBJ2-2; D might be TRBD2 (6 bases). V lost 2 bases, J lost 4 bases, and 14 bases lay in between. The CDR3 sequence is 16 residues long. From germline, CDR1 is LGHDT and CDR2 YNNKEL (reference sequence). The CDR3 sequence: CASSQRAGTRTGELFF. In nucleotides, the CDR3 is TGTGCCAGCAGCCAAAGAGCAGGGACTCGCACCGGGGAGCTGTTTTTT.